The rows below give T cell receptor beta chains drawn from one sample of a study of CD8 T cells in Susac syndrome. Each CDR3 protein gets one entry after TCRdb re-called the immunoSEQ multiplex PCR reads with MiXCR. This repertoire shows 150,000 to 200,000 distinct CDR3 sequences, around 93% found once; its top ten account for 0.1%. The sample consisted of CD4+ T cells from PBMCs. The receptors originated from a human donor in good health. Each CDR3 is given with its conserved first and last residue. A D gene is named only where the DNA matches it firmly. The size field is filled for only some rows; it gives once, few, many or a size class.

v_call	d_call	j_call	clone_size	cdr3_nt	cdr3_aa
TRBV5-1	TRBD1	TRBJ1-2	NA	TGCGCCAGCAGCTACGGACAGGCTAACTATGGCTACACCTTC	CASSYGQANYGYTF
TRBV6-6	NA	TRBJ1-2	NA	TGTGCCAGCAGTTACCCGCTACCTCTGGGAGGCTACACCTTC	CASSYPLPLGGYTF
TRBV6-1	NA	TRBJ2-5	NA	TGTGCCAGCAGGCGACTGAGAGAGACCCAGTACTTC	CASRRLRETQYF
TRBV4-2	NA	TRBJ2-6	NA	TGTGCCAGCAGCCAAGGACTGCCCTCTGGGGCCAACGTCCTGACTTTC	CASSQGLPSGANVLTF
TRBV5-1	NA	TRBJ2-1	NA	TGCGCCAGCAGCTTGGTTGTAGCCCCCAATGAGCAGTTCTTC	CASSLVVAPNEQFF
TRBV7-2	NA	TRBJ2-3	NA	TGTGCCAGCAGCCCCGCAACCCTAGCTAGCACAGATACGCAGTATTTT	CASSPATLASTDTQYF
TRBV4-1	TRBD2	TRBJ2-3	NA	TGCGCCAGCAGCCAAGACGGGACTACCAGCACAGATACGCAGTATTTT	CASSQDGTTSTDTQYF
TRBV20-1	NA	TRBJ1-2	NA	TGCAGCGCGTGGGCCGGGGATGGCTACACCTTC	CSAWAGDGYTF
TRBV14	NA	TRBJ2-1	NA	TGTGCCAGCAGCCAAGATGGGGGGGGCACCTACAATGAGCAGTTCTTC	CASSQDGGGTYNEQFF
TRBV4-2	NA	TRBJ1-6	NA	TGTGCCAGCAGCCAAGAGCAGGGGACCTCCTATAATTCACCCCTCCACTTT	CASSQEQGTSYNSPLHF
TRBV3-1	NA	TRBJ1-3	NA	TGTGCCAGCAGCCTGGGGGGGGACACCATATATTTT	CASSLGGDTIYF
TRBV12-3/TRBV12-4	NA	TRBJ2-7	few	TGTGCCAGCAGTAACTACGAGCAGTACTTC	CASSNYEQYF
TRBV12-3/TRBV12-4	NA	TRBJ1-1	few	TGTGCCAGCAGTTTGACCAGGAATACTGAAGCTTTCTTT	CASSLTRNTEAFF
TRBV11-2	NA	TRBJ1-2	once	TGTGCCAGCAGCCGTGCCCCTAGGCATGGCTACACCTTC	CASSRAPRHGYTF
TRBV18	TRBD1	TRBJ2-5	once	TGTGCCAGCTCGCCCCCCCGGGACAGGGGGCGGGGGCATAGGGAAGAGACCCAGTACTTC	CASSPPRDRGRGHREETQYF
TRBV28	NA	TRBJ1-5	NA	TGTGCCAGCAGTTCCAGGGGTTACAATCAGCCCCAGCATTTT	CASSSRGYNQPQHF
TRBV28	NA	TRBJ2-5	NA	TGTGCCACCGGGGGAGTCCAGGAGACCCAGTACTTC	CATGGVQETQYF
TRBV19	NA	TRBJ2-3	NA	TGTGCCAGTAGTTCCCCTACAGATACGCAGTATTTT	CASSSPTDTQYF
TRBV11-2	TRBD2	TRBJ2-3	NA	TGTGCCAGCAGCCCCATAAGACCTGCGGGGGGGCAAACGCAGTATTTT	CASSPIRPAGGQTQYF
TRBV5-1	TRBD1	TRBJ2-7	NA	TGCGCCTCCAACGGACAGGGGGCCCACGAGCAGTACTTC	CASNGQGAHEQYF
TRBV11-2	NA	TRBJ2-7	NA	TGTGCCAGCAGCTTAGAGGTCCACCTCTCCTACGAGCAGTACTTC	CASSLEVHLSYEQYF
TRBV11-3	TRBD2	TRBJ2-3	NA	TGTGCCAGCAGCTTAGGCGGGGGGCCCGATACGCAGTATTTT	CASSLGGGPDTQYF
TRBV29-1	NA	TRBJ1-2	NA	TGCAGCGTCCCGGGGGACGGCTACAACTATGGCTACACCTTC	CSVPGDGYNYGYTF
TRBV4-1	NA	TRBJ1-1	NA	TGCGCCAGCAGCCAAGATAGTGCGTGGAGGGGTGATGAAGCTTTCTTT	CASSQDSAWRGDEAFF
TRBV20-1	TRBD1	TRBJ1-1	NA	TGCAGTGCTACAGGGACAGTCGGGCGAGGGGTCACTGAAGCTTTCTTT	CSATGTVGRGVTEAFF
TRBV27	NA	TRBJ2-3	NA	TGTGCCAGCAGTAGGGGACTCCCCCCGACAGATACGCAGTATTTT	CASSRGLPPTDTQYF
TRBV10-3	TRBD2	TRBJ2-3	once	TGTGCCATCAGGGGGACTAGCGGACCCACAGATACGCAGTATTTT	CAIRGTSGPTDTQYF
TRBV24-1	NA	TRBJ1-5	NA	TGTGCCACCAGTTTCGGCAATCAGCCCCAGCATTTT	CATSFGNQPQHF
TRBV5-6	NA	TRBJ1-1	NA	TGTGCCAGCGGACTGTGGCTGGAGAACACTGAAGCTTTCTTT	CASGLWLENTEAFF
TRBV11-2	NA	TRBJ2-2	NA	TGTGCCAGCAGCTTGGCGTTAAGGGCGAACACCGGGGAGCTGTTTTTT	CASSLALRANTGELFF
TRBV4-1	TRBD1	TRBJ2-2	NA	TGCGCCAGCAGCTCCGACAGGGGCGCCACCGGGGAGCTGTTTTTT	CASSSDRGATGELFF
TRBV20-1	NA	TRBJ1-1	NA	TGCAGTGCATTTGGGGAAGCTTTCTTT	CSAFGEAFF
TRBV27	NA	TRBJ1-1	NA	TGTGCCAGCAGTGGCCTGACGGGGAACACTGAAGCTTTCTTT	CASSGLTGNTEAFF
TRBV24-1	TRBD2	TRBJ2-5	NA	TGTGCCACCAGTGATGCGGGGGGGCAAGAGACCCAGTACTTC	CATSDAGGQETQYF
TRBV7-9	TRBD2	TRBJ2-1	once	TGTGCCAGCAGCTCTCGGACTAGCACGATCGGTGAGCAGTTCTTC	CASSSRTSTIGEQFF
TRBV6-1	TRBD2	TRBJ2-2	NA	TGTGCCACCTACCGGGAGGCCACCGGGGAGCTGTTTTTT	CATYREATGELFF
TRBV18	NA	TRBJ2-2	NA	TGTGCCAGCTCCCCCAAGGGGGCGAACACCGGGGAGCTGTTTTTT	CASSPKGANTGELFF
TRBV18	NA	TRBJ2-6	NA	TGTGCCAGCTCACCGCGTTCCCCCGTGTGGCAGTCCAGCTCTGGGGCCAACGTCCTGACTTTC	CASSPRSPVWQSSSGANVLTF
TRBV19	NA	TRBJ1-1	NA	TGTGCCAGTAGTATAGATTTACCGGGACGGCGAGTGAACACTGAAGCTTTCTTT	CASSIDLPGRRVNTEAFF
TRBV5-1	NA	TRBJ1-6	NA	TGCGCCAGCAGCTTGGCCGTGGGGTCACCCCTCCACTTT	CASSLAVGSPLHF
TRBV5-1	TRBD2	TRBJ2-3	NA	TGCGCCAGCAGCTTGGCCGCACTAGCGGGGGCCACAGATACGCAGTATTTT	CASSLAALAGATDTQYF
TRBV5-1	NA	TRBJ1-6	NA	TGCGCCAGCAGCTTGAAAGAGAGCTCCTATAATTCACCCCTCCACTTT	CASSLKESSYNSPLHF
TRBV20-1	NA	TRBJ2-5	NA	TGCAGTGCCCCTAAACAGGGTTGGGAGACCCAGTACTTC	CSAPKQGWETQYF
TRBV5-1	NA	TRBJ2-1	NA	TGCGCCAGCAGCTTGGGAGGAGCCAGGGTTCACAATGAGCAGTTCTTC	CASSLGGARVHNEQFF
TRBV6-1	NA	TRBJ2-2	NA	TGTGCCAGCAGTGAGATTTTAAGGGCCGGGGAGCTGTTTTTT	CASSEILRAGELFF
TRBV20-1	TRBD1	TRBJ1-5	NA	TGCAGTGCTAAAGCGTTGAGACAGGGGGCTCGAGGGTGGAATCAGCCCCAGCATTTT	CSAKALRQGARGWNQPQHF
TRBV7-2	TRBD1	TRBJ1-5	NA	TGTGCCAGCAGCTTAACAGGGGGCGCGGAGCAGCCCCAGCATTTT	CASSLTGGAEQPQHF
TRBV27	NA	TRBJ2-5	NA	TGTGCCAGCAGCTACGGTTCGCCTGGGGAGACCCAGTACTTC	CASSYGSPGETQYF
TRBV25-1	NA	TRBJ2-4	NA	TGTGCCAGCAGTGGAAAGAGTCTTTCGGGCAAAAACATTCAGTACTTC	CASSGKSLSGKNIQYF
TRBV27	TRBD1	TRBJ2-2	NA	TGTGCCAGCAGTTTACGGGACAGGGCTGACACCGGGGAGCTGTTTTTT	CASSLRDRADTGELFF
TRBV12-3/TRBV12-4	TRBD2	TRBJ2-5	NA	TGTGCCAGCAGCCCGAAACTACGGGGGGGCGGGTTCCAAGAGACCCAGTACTTC	CASSPKLRGGGFQETQYF
TRBV7-8	NA	TRBJ1-6	NA	TGTGCCAGCAGCAGCTGGGACACCTATAATTCACCCCTCCACTTT	CASSSWDTYNSPLHF
TRBV4-2	NA	TRBJ2-2	NA	TGTGCCAGCAGCCAAGAGTGGGCCGCGGGCACCGGGGAGCTGTTTTTT	CASSQEWAAGTGELFF
TRBV9	TRBD2	TRBJ2-3	NA	TGTGCCAGCAGCGCGGGACTATTCACAGATACGCAGTATTTT	CASSAGLFTDTQYF
TRBV5-6	NA	TRBJ2-5	NA	TGTGCCAGCAGCTTGGAAGGGGGGGAGACCCAGTACTTC	CASSLEGGETQYF
TRBV19	NA	TRBJ1-3	NA	TGTGCCACCACGGTAGGGGACAGAAACACCATATATTTT	CATTVGDRNTIYF
TRBV24-1	TRBD1	TRBJ2-3	NA	TGTGCCACCAGTGATCCCGGGACAGGCACAGATACGCAGTATTTT	CATSDPGTGTDTQYF
TRBV19	NA	TRBJ1-5	NA	TGTGCCAGTTCCTACTGGGGAAGCAATCAGCCCCAGCATTTT	CASSYWGSNQPQHF
TRBV7-8	NA	TRBJ1-3	NA	TGTGCCAGCAGCCCGAGGACAGTCTCTGGAAACACCATATATTTT	CASSPRTVSGNTIYF